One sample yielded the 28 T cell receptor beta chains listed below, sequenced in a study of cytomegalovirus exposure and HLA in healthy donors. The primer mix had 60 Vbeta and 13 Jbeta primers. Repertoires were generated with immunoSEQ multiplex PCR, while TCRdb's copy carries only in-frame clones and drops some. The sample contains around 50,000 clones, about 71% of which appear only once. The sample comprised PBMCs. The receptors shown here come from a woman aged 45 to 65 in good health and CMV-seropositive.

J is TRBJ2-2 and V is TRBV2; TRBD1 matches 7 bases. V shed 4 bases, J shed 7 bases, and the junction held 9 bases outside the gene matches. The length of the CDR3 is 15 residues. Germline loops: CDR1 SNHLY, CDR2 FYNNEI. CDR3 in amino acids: CASSARPTGIGELFF. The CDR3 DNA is TGTGCCAGCAGTGCTCGTCCGACAGGGATCGGGGAGCTGTTTTTT. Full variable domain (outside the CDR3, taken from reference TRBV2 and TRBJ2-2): EPEVTQTPSHQVTQMGQEVILRCVPISNHLYFYWYRQILGQKVEFLVSFYNNEISEKSEIFDDQFSVERPDGSNFTLKIRSTKLEDSAMYFCASSARPTGIGELFFGEGSRLTVL.

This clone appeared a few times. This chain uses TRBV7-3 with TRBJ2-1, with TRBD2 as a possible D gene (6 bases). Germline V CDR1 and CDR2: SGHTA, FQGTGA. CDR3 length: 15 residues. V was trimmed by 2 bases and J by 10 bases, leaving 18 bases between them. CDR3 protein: CASSLGAGQRIEQFF. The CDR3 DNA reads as TGTGCCAGCAGCTTAGGTGCGGGGCAGCGAATAGAGCAGTTCTTC. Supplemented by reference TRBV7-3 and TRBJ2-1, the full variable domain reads GAGVSQTPSNKVTEKGKYVELRCDPISGHTALYWYRQSLGQGPEFLIYFQGTGAADDSGLPNDRFFAVRPEGSVSTLKIQRTERGDSAVYLCASSLGAGQRIEQFFGPGTRLTVL.

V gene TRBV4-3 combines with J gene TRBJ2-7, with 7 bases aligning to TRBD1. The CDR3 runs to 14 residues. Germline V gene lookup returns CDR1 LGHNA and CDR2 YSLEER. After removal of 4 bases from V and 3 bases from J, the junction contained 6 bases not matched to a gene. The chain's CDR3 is CASSPGQNLYEQYF. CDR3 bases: TGCGCCAGCAGCCCGGGACAGAATCTCTACGAGCAGTACTTC.

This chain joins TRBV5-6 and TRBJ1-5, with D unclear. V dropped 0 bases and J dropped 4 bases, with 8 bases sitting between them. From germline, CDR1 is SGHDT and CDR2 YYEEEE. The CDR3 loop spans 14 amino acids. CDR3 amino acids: CASSLGGFNQPQHF. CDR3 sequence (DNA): TGTGCCAGCAGCTTGGGAGGGTTTAATCAGCCCCAGCATTTT.

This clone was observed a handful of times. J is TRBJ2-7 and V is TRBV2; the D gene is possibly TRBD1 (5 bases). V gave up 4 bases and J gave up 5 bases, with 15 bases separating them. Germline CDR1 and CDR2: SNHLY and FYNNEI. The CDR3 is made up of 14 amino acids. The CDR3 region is CASSGTFQGDEQYF. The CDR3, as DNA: TGTGCCAGCAGTGGGACATTCCAAGGAGACGAGCAGTACTTC. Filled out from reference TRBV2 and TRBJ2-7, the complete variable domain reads EPEVTQTPSHQVTQMGQEVILRCVPISNHLYFYWYRQILGQKVEFLVSFYNNEISEKSEIFDDQFSVERPDGSNFTLKIRSTKLEDSAMYFCASSGTFQGDEQYFGPGTRLTVT.

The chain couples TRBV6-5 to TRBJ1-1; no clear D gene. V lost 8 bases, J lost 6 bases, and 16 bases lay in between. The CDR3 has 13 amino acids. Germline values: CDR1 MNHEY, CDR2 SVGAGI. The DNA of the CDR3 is TGTGCCAGCCAATTCGGAGGCTGGGCTGAAGCTTTCTTT. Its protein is CASQFGGWAEAFF.

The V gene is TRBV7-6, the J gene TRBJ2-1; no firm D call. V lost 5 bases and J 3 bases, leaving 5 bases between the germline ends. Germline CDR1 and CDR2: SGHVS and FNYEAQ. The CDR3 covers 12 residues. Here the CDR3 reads CASSPLYNEQFF. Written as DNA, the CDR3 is TGTGCCAGCAGCCCTCTCTACAATGAGCAGTTCTTC.

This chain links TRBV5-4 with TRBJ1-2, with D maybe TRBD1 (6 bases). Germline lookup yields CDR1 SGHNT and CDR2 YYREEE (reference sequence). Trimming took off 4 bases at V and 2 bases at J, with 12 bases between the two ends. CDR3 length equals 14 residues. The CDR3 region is CASSPQGPNYGYTF. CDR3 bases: TGTGCCAGCAGCCCCCAGGGGCCAAACTATGGCTACACCTTC.

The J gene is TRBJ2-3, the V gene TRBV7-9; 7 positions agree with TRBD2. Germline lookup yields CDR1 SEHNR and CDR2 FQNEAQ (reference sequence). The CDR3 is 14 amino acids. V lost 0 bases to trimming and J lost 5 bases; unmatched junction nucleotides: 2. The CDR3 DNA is TGTGCCAGCAGCTTAGCCCCTAGCGGAGATACGCAGTATTTT. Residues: CASSLAPSGDTQYF.

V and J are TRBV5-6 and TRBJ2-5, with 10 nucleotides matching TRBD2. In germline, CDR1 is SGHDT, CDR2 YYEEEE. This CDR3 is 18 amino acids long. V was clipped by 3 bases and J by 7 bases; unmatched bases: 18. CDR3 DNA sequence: TGTGCCAGCAGCTCCATGCTAGCGGGAGAGCCCTTCCAGGGGACCCAGTACTTC. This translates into CASSSMLAGEPFQGTQYF.

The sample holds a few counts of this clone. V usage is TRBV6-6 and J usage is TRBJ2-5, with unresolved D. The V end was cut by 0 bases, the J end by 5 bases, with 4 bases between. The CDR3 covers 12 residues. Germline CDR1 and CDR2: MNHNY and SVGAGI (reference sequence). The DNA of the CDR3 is TGTGCCAGCAGTTACTCGGAGGAGACCCAGTACTTC. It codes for CASSYSEETQYF.

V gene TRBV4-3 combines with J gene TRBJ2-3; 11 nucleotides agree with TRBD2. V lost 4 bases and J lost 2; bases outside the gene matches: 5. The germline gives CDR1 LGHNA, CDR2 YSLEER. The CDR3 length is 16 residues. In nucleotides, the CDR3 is TGCGCCAGCAGCCGCGGACTAGCGGGCGCCACAGATACGCAGTATTTT. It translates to CASSRGLAGATDTQYF.

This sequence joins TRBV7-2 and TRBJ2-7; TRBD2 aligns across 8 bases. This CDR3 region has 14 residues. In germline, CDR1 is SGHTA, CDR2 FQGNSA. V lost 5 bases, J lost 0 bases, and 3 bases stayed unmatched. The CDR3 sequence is CASSVSGVSYEQYF. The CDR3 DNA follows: TGTGCCAGCAGCGTTAGCGGGGTCTCCTACGAGCAGTACTTC.

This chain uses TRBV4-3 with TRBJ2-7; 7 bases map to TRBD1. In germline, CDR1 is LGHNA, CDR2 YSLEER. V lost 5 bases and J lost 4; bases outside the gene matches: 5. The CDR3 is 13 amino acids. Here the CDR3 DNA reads TGCGCCAGCAGCTCAGACAGGGCTTACGAGCAGTACTTC. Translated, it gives CASSSDRAYEQYF.

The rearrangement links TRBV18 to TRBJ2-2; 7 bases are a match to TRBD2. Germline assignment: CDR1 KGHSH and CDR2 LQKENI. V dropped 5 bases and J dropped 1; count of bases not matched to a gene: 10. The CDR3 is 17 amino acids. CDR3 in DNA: TGTGCCAGCTCAACAATGGAGACGGGAGGGAACACCGGGGAGCTGTTTTTT. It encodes CASSTMETGGNTGELFF.

CDR3 nucleotides: TGTGCCAGCTCACCTCAGGGGAATTCACCCCTCCACTTT. Its translation is CASSPQGNSPLHF. V is TRBV18 and J is TRBJ1-6; perhaps TRBD1 as D (6 bases). The ends were cut back, 3 bases at V and 7 bases at J, with 7 bases in the middle. The germline V gene encodes CDR1 KGHSH and CDR2 LQKENI. The CDR3 extends over 13 amino acids.

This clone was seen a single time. Here the CDR3 reads CASTTTGGAFPYTF. The CDR3 bases are TGTGCCAGCACTACAACAGGGGGCGCTTTCCCCTACACCTTC. The V and J genes are TRBV28 and TRBJ1-2; 9 bases are a match to TRBD1. Per germline, CDR1 MDHEN and CDR2 SYDVKM. After removal of 7 bases from V and 10 bases from J, the junction contained 13 bases not matched to a gene. CDR3 length: 14 amino acids.

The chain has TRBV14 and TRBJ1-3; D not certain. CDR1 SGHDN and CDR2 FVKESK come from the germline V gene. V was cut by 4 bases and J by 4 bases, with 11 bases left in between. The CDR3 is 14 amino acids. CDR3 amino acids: CASSLNLLGNTIYF. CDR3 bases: TGTGCCAGCAGCCTAAATTTATTAGGAAACACCATATATTTT.

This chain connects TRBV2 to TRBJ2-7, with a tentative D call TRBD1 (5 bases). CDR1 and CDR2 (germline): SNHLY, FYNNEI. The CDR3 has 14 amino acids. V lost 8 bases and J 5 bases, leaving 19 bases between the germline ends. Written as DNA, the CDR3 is TGTGCCAGCTCCAGCATAGGGGCGCTCAACGAGCAGTACTTC. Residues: CASSSIGALNEQYF. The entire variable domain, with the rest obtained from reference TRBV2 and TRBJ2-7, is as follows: EPEVTQTPSHQVTQMGQEVILRCVPISNHLYFYWYRQILGQKVEFLVSFYNNEISEKSEIFDDQFSVERPDGSNFTLKIRSTKLEDSAMYFCASSSIGALNEQYFGPGTRLTVT.

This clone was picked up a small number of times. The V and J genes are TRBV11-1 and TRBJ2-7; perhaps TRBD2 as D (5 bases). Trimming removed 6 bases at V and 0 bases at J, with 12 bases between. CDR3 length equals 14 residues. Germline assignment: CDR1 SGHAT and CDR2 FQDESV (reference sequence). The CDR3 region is CASSKERISYEQYF. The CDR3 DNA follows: TGTGCCAGCAGTAAAGAGCGGATCTCCTACGAGCAGTACTTC.

The CDR3 coding sequence is TGCGCCAGCAGCCAGGGGACGAGCGGGGGGTACGAGCAGTACTTC. This sequence encodes CASSQGTSGGYEQYF. The V call is TRBV4-3, the J call TRBJ2-7; 9 positions agree with TRBD2. The CDR3 runs to 15 residues. J lost 4 bases, V lost 3 bases, and 7 bases had no gene match. The germline gives CDR1 LGHNA, CDR2 YSLEER.

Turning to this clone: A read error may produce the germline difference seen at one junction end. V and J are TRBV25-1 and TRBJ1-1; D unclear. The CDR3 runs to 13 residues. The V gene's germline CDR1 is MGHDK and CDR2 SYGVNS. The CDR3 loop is CASTRGGNPEAFF. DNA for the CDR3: TGTGCCAGCACCCGCGGAGGGAACCCTGAAGCTTTCTTT.

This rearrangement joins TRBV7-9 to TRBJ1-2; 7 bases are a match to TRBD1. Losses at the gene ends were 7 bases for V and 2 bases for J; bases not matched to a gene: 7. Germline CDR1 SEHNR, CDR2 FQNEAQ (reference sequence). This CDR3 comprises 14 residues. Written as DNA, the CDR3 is TGTGCCAGCACCCCACCAGGGGGGAACTATGGCTACACCTTC. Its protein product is CASTPPGGNYGYTF. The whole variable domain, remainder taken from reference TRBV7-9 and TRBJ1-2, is DTGVSQNPRHKITKRGQNVTFRCDPISEHNRLYWYRQTLGQGPEFLTYFQNEAQLEKSRLLSDRFSAERPKGSFSTLEIQRTEQGDSAMYLCASTPPGGNYGYTFGSGTRLTVV.

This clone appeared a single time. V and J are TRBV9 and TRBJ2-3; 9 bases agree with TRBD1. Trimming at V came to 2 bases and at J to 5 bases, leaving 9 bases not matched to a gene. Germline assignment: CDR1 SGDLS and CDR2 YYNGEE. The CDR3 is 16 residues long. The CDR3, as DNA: TGTGCCAGCAGCGTTTGGGGACAGGGCCCGGGAGATACGCAGTATTTT. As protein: CASSVWGQGPGDTQYF.

DNA of the CDR3: TGTGCCAGCTCACAAGTCCTAGGAACCTACAATGAGCAGTTCTTC. Protein sequence: CASSQVLGTYNEQFF. This chain connects TRBV18 to TRBJ2-1; D ambiguous. The ends were cut back, 4 bases at V and 2 bases at J, with 12 bases in the middle. Germline V gene sequence: CDR1 KGHSH, CDR2 LQKENI. The CDR3 contains 15 residues.

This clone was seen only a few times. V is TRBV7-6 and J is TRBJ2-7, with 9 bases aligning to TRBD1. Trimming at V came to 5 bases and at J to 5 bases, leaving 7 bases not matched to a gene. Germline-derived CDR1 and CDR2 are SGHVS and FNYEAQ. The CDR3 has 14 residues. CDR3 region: CASSPDRGAHEQYF. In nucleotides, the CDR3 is TGTGCCAGCAGCCCGGACAGGGGAGCCCACGAGCAGTACTTC.

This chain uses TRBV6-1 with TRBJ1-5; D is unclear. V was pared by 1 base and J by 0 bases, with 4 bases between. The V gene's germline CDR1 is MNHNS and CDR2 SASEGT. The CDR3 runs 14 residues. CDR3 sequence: CASSEVASNQPQHF. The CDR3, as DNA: TGTGCCAGCAGTGAAGTGGCTAGCAATCAGCCCCAGCATTTT.

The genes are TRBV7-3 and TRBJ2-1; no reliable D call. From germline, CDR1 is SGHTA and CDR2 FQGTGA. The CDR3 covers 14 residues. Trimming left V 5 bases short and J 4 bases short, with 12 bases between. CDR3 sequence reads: CASSAPPLYNEQFF. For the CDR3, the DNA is TGTGCCAGCAGCGCCCCTCCGCTATACAATGAGCAGTTCTTC.